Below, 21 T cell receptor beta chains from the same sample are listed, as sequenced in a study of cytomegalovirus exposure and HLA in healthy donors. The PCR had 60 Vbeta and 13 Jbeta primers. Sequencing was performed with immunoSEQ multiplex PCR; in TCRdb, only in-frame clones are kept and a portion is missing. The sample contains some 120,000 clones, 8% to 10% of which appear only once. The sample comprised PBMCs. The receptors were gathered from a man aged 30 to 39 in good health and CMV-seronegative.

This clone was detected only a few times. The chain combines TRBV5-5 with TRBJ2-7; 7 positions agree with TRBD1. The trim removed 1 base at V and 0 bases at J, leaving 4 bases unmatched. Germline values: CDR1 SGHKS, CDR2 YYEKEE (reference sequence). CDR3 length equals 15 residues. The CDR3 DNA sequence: TGTGCCAGCAGCTTGTACCAGGGGGTCTCCTACGAGCAGTACTTC. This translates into CASSLYQGVSYEQYF.

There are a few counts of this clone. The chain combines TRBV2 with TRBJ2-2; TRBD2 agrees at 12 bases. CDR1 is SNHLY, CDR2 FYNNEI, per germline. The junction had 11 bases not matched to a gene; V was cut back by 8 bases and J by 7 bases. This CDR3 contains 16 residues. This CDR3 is CASGKGTSGSSGELFF. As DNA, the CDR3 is TGTGCCAGCGGCAAAGGGACTAGCGGGTCGAGCGGGGAGCTGTTTTTT.

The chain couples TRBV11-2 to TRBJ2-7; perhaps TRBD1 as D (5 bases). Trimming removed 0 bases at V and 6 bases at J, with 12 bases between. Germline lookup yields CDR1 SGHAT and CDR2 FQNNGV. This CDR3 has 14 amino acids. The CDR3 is CASSLDAWGTEQYF. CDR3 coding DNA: TGTGCCAGCAGCTTAGATGCGTGGGGCACCGAGCAGTACTTC.

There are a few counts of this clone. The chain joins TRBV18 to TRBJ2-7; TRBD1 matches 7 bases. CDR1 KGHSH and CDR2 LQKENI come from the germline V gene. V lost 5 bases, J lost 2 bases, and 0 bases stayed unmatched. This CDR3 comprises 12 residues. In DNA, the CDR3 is TGTGCCAGCTCAGGGACAGCCTACGAGCAGTACTTC. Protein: CASSGTAYEQYF.

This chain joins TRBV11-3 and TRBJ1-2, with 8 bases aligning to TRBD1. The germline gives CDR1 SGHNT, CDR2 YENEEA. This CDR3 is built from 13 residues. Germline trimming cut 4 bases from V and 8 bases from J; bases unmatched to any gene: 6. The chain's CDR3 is CASSSRQGIGYTF. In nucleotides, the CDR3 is TGTGCCAGCAGCTCGAGACAGGGGATCGGCTACACCTTC.

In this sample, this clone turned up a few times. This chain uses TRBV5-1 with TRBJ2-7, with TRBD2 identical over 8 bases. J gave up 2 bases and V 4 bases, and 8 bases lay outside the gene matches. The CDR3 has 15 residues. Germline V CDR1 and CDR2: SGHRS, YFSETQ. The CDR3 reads CASSPAGGATYEQYF. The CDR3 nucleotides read TGCGCCAGCAGCCCGGCGGGGGGAGCCACCTACGAGCAGTACTTC.

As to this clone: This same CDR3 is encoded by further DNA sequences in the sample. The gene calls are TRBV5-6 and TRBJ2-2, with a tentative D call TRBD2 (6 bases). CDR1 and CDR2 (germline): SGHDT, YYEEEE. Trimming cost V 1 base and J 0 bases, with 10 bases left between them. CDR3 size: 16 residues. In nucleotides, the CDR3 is TGTGCCAGCAGCTTGACCAGCGGGTCGAACACCGGGGAGCTGTTTTTT. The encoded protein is CASSLTSGSNTGELFF.

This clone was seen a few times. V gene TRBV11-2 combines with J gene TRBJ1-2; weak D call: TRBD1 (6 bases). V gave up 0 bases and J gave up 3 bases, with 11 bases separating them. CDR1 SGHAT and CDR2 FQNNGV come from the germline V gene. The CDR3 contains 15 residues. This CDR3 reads CASSLDRGSHYGYTF. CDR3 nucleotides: TGTGCCAGCAGCTTAGACAGGGGTTCCCACTATGGCTACACCTTC.

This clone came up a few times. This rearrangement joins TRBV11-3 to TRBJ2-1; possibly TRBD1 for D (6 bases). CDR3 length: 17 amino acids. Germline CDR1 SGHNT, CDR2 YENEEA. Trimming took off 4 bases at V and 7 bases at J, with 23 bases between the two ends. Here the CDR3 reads CASSSRRQAPYANEQFF. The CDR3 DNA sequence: TGTGCCAGCAGCTCGAGAAGACAGGCCCCATACGCGAATGAGCAGTTCTTC.

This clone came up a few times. In DNA, the CDR3 is TGTGCCAGCAGTATGACAGGGATGAACACTGAAGCTTTCTTT. As protein: CASSMTGMNTEAFF. The gene calls are TRBV2 and TRBJ1-1; 7 bases map to TRBD1. V dropped 5 bases and J dropped 0; count of bases not matched to a gene: 3. This CDR3 has 14 residues. Germline V gene sequence: CDR1 SNHLY, CDR2 FYNNEI.

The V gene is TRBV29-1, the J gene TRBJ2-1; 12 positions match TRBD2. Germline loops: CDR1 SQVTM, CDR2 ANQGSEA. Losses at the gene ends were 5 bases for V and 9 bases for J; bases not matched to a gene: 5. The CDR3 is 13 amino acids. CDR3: CSVLKLAGGEQFF. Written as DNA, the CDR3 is TGCAGCGTTCTCAAACTAGCGGGAGGTGAGCAGTTCTTC.

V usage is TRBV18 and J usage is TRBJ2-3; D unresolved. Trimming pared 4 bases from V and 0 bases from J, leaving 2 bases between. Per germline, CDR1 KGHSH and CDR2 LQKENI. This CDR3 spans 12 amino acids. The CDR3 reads CASSLSTDTQYF. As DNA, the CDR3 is TGTGCCAGCTCACTAAGCACAGATACGCAGTATTTT.

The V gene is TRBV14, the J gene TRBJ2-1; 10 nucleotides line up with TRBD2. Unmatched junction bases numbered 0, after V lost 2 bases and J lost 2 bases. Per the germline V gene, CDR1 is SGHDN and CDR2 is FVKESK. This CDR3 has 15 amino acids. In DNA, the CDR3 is TGTGCCAGCAGCCAAACTAGCGGGGCCTACAATGAGCAGTTCTTC. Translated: CASSQTSGAYNEQFF.

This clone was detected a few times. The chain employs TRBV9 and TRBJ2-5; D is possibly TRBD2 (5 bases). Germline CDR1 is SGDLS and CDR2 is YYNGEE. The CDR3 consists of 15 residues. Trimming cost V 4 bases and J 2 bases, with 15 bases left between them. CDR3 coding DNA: TGTGCCAGCAGCACAACCCCCCTAGCTCAAGAGACCCAGTACTTC. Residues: CASSTTPLAQETQYF.

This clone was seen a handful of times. This CDR3 is CASSQGRARGGSYNEQFF. CDR3 in DNA: TGTGCCAGCAGCCAGGGACGAGCTCGGGGAGGGTCCTACAATGAGCAGTTCTTC. The V and J genes are TRBV4-2 and TRBJ2-1; 7 positions match TRBD2. Germline trimming cut 3 bases from V and 1 base from J; bases unmatched to any gene: 12. Per the germline V gene, CDR1 is LGHNA and CDR2 is YNFKEQ. CDR3 length: 18 amino acids.

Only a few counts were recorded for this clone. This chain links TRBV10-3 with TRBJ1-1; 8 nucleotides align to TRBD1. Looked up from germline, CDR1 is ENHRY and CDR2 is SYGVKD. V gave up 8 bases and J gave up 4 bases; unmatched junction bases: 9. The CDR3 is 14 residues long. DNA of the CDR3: TGTGCCATCGGATTACAGGGGGGTACCACTGAAGCTTTCTTT. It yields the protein CAIGLQGGTTEAFF.

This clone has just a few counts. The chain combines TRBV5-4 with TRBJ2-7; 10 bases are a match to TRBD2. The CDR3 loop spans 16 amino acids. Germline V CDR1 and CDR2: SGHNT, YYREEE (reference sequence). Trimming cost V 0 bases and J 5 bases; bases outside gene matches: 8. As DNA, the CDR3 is TGTGCCAGCAGCTTGGCACCGGGACTAGCGATGAACGAGCAGTACTTC. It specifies CASSLAPGLAMNEQYF.

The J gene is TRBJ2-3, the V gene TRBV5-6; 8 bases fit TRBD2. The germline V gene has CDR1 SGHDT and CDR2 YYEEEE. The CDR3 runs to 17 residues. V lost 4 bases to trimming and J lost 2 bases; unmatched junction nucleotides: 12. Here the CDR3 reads CASSDSSGTRITDTQYF. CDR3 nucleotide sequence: TGTGCCAGCAGCGATAGCTCCGGGACTAGGATCACAGATACGCAGTATTTT.

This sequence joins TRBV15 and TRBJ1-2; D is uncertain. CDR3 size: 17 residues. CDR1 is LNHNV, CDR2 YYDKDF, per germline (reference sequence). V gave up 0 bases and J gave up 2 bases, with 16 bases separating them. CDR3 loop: CATSRDIRTVINYGYTF. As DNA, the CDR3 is TGTGCCACCAGCAGAGATATCAGAACAGTCATAAACTATGGCTACACCTTC.

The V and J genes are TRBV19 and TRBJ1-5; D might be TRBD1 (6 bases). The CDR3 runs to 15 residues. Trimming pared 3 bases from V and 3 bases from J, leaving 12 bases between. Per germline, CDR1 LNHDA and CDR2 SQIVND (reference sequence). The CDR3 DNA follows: TGTGCCAGTAGTATCTCGGCAGGGGACAATCAGCCCCAGCATTTT. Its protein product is CASSISAGDNQPQHF.

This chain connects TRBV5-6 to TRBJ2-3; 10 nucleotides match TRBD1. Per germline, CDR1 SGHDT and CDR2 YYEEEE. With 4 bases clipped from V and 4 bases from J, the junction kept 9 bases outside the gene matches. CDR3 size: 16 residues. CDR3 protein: CASSRRDRGSSDTQYF. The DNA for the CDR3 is TGTGCCAGCAGCCGCCGGGACAGGGGAAGTTCAGATACGCAGTATTTT.